A selection of T cell receptor beta chains follows, all from one sample in a study of blood T cells in healthy people across ages. TCRdb passed the 5' RACE reads through MiXCR, listing each CDR3 protein once. Of 780,000 or so distinct CDR3 sequences listed, approximately 60% were seen once; the top ten hold around a quarter. Sequencing was performed on blood. These receptors all come from a man in his forties or fifties in good health. Both conserved end residues are part of each CDR3. The D gene is left open where the match is weak. Not every row has a clone size; where given, it reads once, few, many or a size class.

size	V	J	D	CDR3	DNA
-	TRBV19	TRBJ2-3	TRBD1	CASSTTGPRTDTQYF	TGTGCCAGTAGTACGACAGGGCCGCGCACAGATACGCAGTATTTT
-	TRBV24-1	TRBJ2-1	TRBD2	CATSVGLAYNEQFF	TGTGCCACCAGTGTGGGACTAGCATACAATGAGCAGTTCTTC
once	TRBV7-2	TRBJ2-6	-	CASSLVFGAGSGADVLTF	TGTGCCAGCAGCTTAGTTTTTGGGGCTGGCTCTGGGGCCGACGTCCTGACTTTC
few	TRBV29-1	TRBJ2-4	-	CSVGGSPPRGDIQYF	TGCAGCGTTGGGGGTAGCCCCCCCCGCGGGGACATTCAGTACTTC
-	TRBV29-1	TRBJ2-1	-	CSVDSQRGAEQFF	TGCAGCGTAGACAGTCAAAGAGGAGCTGAGCAGTTCTTC
-	TRBV6-5	TRBJ2-5	TRBD2	CASSTQTSGTRGRETQYF	TGTGCCAGCAGTACTCAGACGTCCGGGACGCGGGGGAGGGAGACCCAGTACTTC
-	TRBV5-5	TRBJ2-7	TRBD1	CASSGTGTGISYEQYF	TGTGCCAGCAGCGGTACCGGGACAGGGATTTCCTACGAGCAGTACTTC
few	TRBV27	TRBJ2-2	TRBD1	CASSFILPTGATGELFF	TGTGCCAGCAGTTTCATCCTGCCGACAGGGGCAACCGGGGAGCTGTTTTTT
-	TRBV4-1	TRBJ2-3	-	CASSLPGYTDTQYF	TGCGCCAGCAGCCTGCCCGGGTACACAGATACGCAGTATTTT
-	TRBV4-3	TRBJ1-2	-	CASSQVMGPYGYTF	TGCGCCAGCAGCCAAGTGATGGGTCCCTATGGCTACACCTTC
-	TRBV20-1	TRBJ2-1	-	CSARARSSYNEQFF	TGCAGTGCTAGAGCGCGGAGCTCCTACAATGAGCAGTTCTTC
-	TRBV27	TRBJ2-5	-	CASSFRSPHNEQYF	TGTGCCAGCAGTTTTCGGTCCCCACACAATGAGCAGTACTTC
few	TRBV5-6	TRBJ1-6	-	CASSLDWADSPLHF	TGTGCCAGCAGCTTGGATTGGGCAGATTCACCCCTCCACTTT
-	TRBV5-1	TRBJ1-2	-	CASGFGGVGLYGYTF	TGCGCCAGCGGCTTCGGTGGGGTAGGACTATATGGCTACACCTTC
-	TRBV20-1	TRBJ2-5	TRBD2	CSAIFVAGVKTQYF	TGCAGTGCTATTTTTGTAGCGGGGGTAAAGACCCAGTACTTC
few	TRBV5-5	TRBJ1-2	TRBD1	CASSSGQGLNYGYTF	TGTGCCAGCAGCTCCGGACAGGGTTTGAACTATGGCTACACCTTC
once	TRBV7-2	TRBJ2-1	TRBD2	CASSVTGTSEFGEQFF	TGTGCCAGCAGCGTAACCGGGACTAGCGAGTTCGGTGAGCAGTTCTTC
few	TRBV10-3	TRBJ2-3	-	CAVLGGTDTQYF	TGTGCCGTACTAGGCGGCACAGATACGCAGTATTTT
-	TRBV27	TRBJ2-5	-	CASSWTSSKETQYF	TGTGCCAGCAGTTGGACGTCGTCCAAAGAGACCCAGTACTTC
-	TRBV6-2/TRBV6-3	TRBJ2-1	-	CASRLNLGEQFF	TGTGCCAGCCGTTTGAACTTGGGTGAGCAGTTCTTC
-	TRBV24-1	TRBJ2-1	TRBD2	CATRTSGDYNEQFF	TGTGCCACCAGGACTAGCGGGGACTACAATGAGCAGTTCTTC
-	TRBV25-1	TRBJ2-2	-	CASSVAPTGELFF	TGTGCCAGCAGTGTTGCGCCAACCGGGGAGCTGTTTTTT
-	TRBV29-1	TRBJ2-1	TRBD1	CSDDRDRVENEQFF	TGCAGCGACGACCGGGACAGGGTAGAAAATGAGCAGTTCTTC
-	TRBV29-1	TRBJ1-2	-	CSVDSGRDGYTF	TGCAGCGTTGATTCGGGAAGGGATGGCTACACCTTC
few	TRBV7-3	TRBJ2-3	TRBD1	CASSLTGGDTQYF	TGTGCCAGCAGTTTGACAGGGGGAGATACGCAGTATTTT
-	TRBV10-3	TRBJ2-1	-	CAISESPDGDNEQFF	TGTGCCATCAGTGAGTCTCCGGACGGGGACAATGAGCAGTTCTTC
many	TRBV10-3	TRBJ2-7	TRBD1	CAIRSRDRGMEQYF	TGTGCCATCAGATCCCGGGACAGGGGGATGGAGCAGTACTTC
-	TRBV29-1	TRBJ2-1	TRBD1	CSVEDRHRGHEQFF	TGCAGCGTTGAAGATCGGCACAGGGGTCACGAGCAGTTCTTC
-	TRBV24-1	TRBJ2-2	-	CATSGHEGPGELFF	TGTGCCACCAGTGGGCACGAAGGCCCCGGGGAGCTGTTTTTT
-	TRBV12-3/TRBV12-4	TRBJ2-5	TRBD1	CASRGTGETQYF	TGTGCCAGCCGCGGGACAGGGGAGACCCAGTACTTC
-	TRBV20-1	TRBJ2-7	TRBD1	CSAAPPGQGVYEQYF	TGCAGTGCTGCGCCCCCGGGACAGGGAGTCTACGAGCAGTACTTC
few	TRBV11-2	TRBJ1-1	-	CASSLEGGQGASEAFF	TGTGCCAGCAGCTTAGAAGGGGGTCAGGGCGCCTCTGAAGCTTTCTTT
-	TRBV9	TRBJ2-7	-	CASSVALTGEQYF	TGTGCCAGCAGCGTAGCCCTAACCGGCGAGCAGTACTTC
-	TRBV12-3/TRBV12-4	TRBJ2-7	-	CASSSPGFKQYF	TGTGCCAGCAGTAGTCCAGGGTTCAAGCAGTACTTC
once	TRBV20-1	TRBJ2-7	-	CSARDREPYEQYF	TGCAGTGCTAGAGATCGGGAACCCTACGAGCAGTACTTC
few	TRBV7-3	TRBJ2-6	-	CASSLTDSGANVLTF	TGTGCCAGCAGCTTAACTGACTCTGGGGCCAACGTCCTGACTTTC
-	TRBV2	TRBJ1-5	-	CASSLRVGNSQPQHF	TGTGCCAGCAGCCTCAGGGTCGGAAACAGTCAGCCCCAGCATTTT
-	TRBV7-2	TRBJ2-7	-	CASSLGNPSYEQYF	TGTGCCAGCAGCTTGGGCAACCCCAGCTACGAGCAGTACTTC
-	TRBV4-2	TRBJ2-2	-	CASSQESGRTSNTGELFF	TGTGCCAGCAGCCAAGAATCCGGCCGAACCTCGAACACCGGGGAGCTGTTTTTT
once	TRBV20-1	TRBJ2-3	-	CSAPHRGTDTQYF	TGCAGTGCACCCCACAGAGGCACAGATACGCAGTATTTT
-	TRBV20-1	TRBJ1-2	-	CSATPMGRGYGYTF	TGCAGTGCTACCCCAATGGGCCGTGGGTATGGCTACACCTTC
-	TRBV4-3	TRBJ1-2	-	CASSQQTGWGNYGYTF	TGCGCCAGCAGCCAACAAACTGGTTGGGGTAACTATGGCTACACCTTC
few	TRBV20-1	TRBJ2-7	-	CSAPFVREQYF	TGCAGTGCTCCCTTTGTTCGCGAGCAGTACTTC
-	TRBV20-1	TRBJ2-7	-	CSAKLWGTYNEQYF	TGCAGTGCCAAGTTGTGGGGGACCTACAATGAGCAGTACTTC
once	TRBV6-1	TRBJ2-1	TRBD1	CASRPGQGAAFYNEQFF	TGTGCCAGCAGGCCCGGACAGGGGGCTGCCTTTTACAATGAGCAGTTCTTC
-	TRBV7-6	TRBJ2-7	-	CASSLGNTNEQYF	TGTGCCAGCAGCTTAGGTAATACTAATGAGCAGTACTTC